The 9 T cell receptor beta chains below all came from one sample that was sequenced in a study of blood T cell repertoires in COVID-19. Profiling relied on immunoSEQ multiplex PCR, and the TCRdb table lists in-frame clones only, not all of them. The sample lists roughly 190,000 clones; roughly four fifths were seen once. Input material: peripheral blood. The receptors stem from a woman aged 40 to 49 with acute or convalescent COVID-19.

The chain joins TRBV13 to TRBJ2-5, with 7 bases matching TRBD1. The length of the CDR3 is 13 residues. Germline assignment: CDR1 PRHDT and CDR2 FYEKMQ (reference sequence). Trimming took 5 bases from V and 3 from J; bases not matched to a gene: 3. Here the CDR3 reads CASSTGTEETQYF. The CDR3 DNA reads as TGTGCCAGCAGCACGGGGACAGAAGAGACCCAGTACTTC. The full variable domain, its missing parts supplied by reference TRBV13 and TRBJ2-5, is AAGVIQSPRHLIKEKRETATLKCYPIPRHDTVYWYQQGPGQDPQFLISFYEKMQSDKGSIPDRFSAQQFSDYHSELNMSSLELGDSALYFCASSTGTEETQYFGPGTRLLVL.

The V call is TRBV6-6, the J call TRBJ1-6, with D hard to call. CDR3 size: 14 residues. Trimming removed 4 bases from V and 9 bases from J, with 13 bases in between. Germline CDR1 MNHNY, CDR2 SVGAGI (reference sequence). DNA for the CDR3: TGTGCCAGCAGTTCCCACCCCGCGGTTTCACCCCTCCACTTT. It translates to CASSSHPAVSPLHF.

The genes are TRBV5-4 and TRBJ2-3, with a possible D match to TRBD2 (6 bases). V was cut by 3 bases and J by 4 bases, with 18 bases left in between. This CDR3 contains 16 residues. CDR1 is SGHNT, CDR2 YYREEE, per germline (reference sequence). The CDR3 nucleotides are TGTGCCAGCAGCTCCGGGACTCCACTACAATCAGATACGCAGTATTTT. Protein sequence: CASSSGTPLQSDTQYF.

The J gene is TRBJ1-3, the V gene TRBV13; D possibly corresponds to TRBD1 (5 bases). The CDR3 loop spans 18 amino acids. Trimming cost V 2 bases and J 1 base, with 18 bases left between them. Per germline, CDR1 PRHDT and CDR2 FYEKMQ (reference sequence). CDR3 nucleotide sequence: TGTGCCAGCAGCTTAAACAGGATTTCCCATGGATCTGGAAACACCATATATTTT. Protein sequence: CASSLNRISHGSGNTIYF.

This clone showed up just once. V usage is TRBV9 and J usage is TRBJ2-3, with 7 bases that match TRBD2. V trimming: 0 bases; J trimming: 0 bases; junction bases outside the gene matches: 16. Germline CDR1 and CDR2: SGDLS and YYNGEE. The CDR3 consists of 20 residues. CDR3 nucleotide sequence: TGTGCCAGCAGCGTAGGGGTCTGGCAAAGGGCTAGCGGTAGCACAGATACGCAGTATTTT. It yields the protein CASSVGVWQRASGSTDTQYF. The full variable domain, its missing parts supplied by reference TRBV9 and TRBJ2-3, is DSGVTQTPKHLITATGQRVTLRCSPRSGDLSVYWYQQSLDQGLQFLIQYYNGEERAKGNILERFSAQQFPDLHSELNLSSLELGDSALYFCASSVGVWQRASGSTDTQYFGPGTRLTVL.

The gene calls are TRBV28 and TRBJ2-1, with 12 bases lining up with TRBD2. CDR3 size: 18 residues. The V gene end was trimmed by 1 base and the J gene end by 5 bases; junction bases not matched to a gene: 9. Germline V gives CDR1 MDHEN, CDR2 SYDVKM. In DNA form, the CDR3 reads TGTGCCAGCAGTTTATTCCCGACTAGCGGGAGCATTCACAATGAGCAGTTCTTC. Its translation is CASSLFPTSGSIHNEQFF. Complete variable domain (other parts from reference TRBV28 and TRBJ2-1): DVKVTQSSRYLVKRTGEKVFLECVQDMDHENMFWYRQDPGLGLRLIYFSYDVKMKEKGDIPEGYSVSREKKERFSLILESASTNQTSMYLCASSLFPTSGSIHNEQFFGPGTRLTVL.

The rearrangement uses TRBV6-4 and TRBJ1-2; D is perhaps TRBD1 (5 bases). The CDR3 has 14 residues. Between the trimmed V and J ends, which lost 6 bases and 4 bases, there was a span of 15 bases. The germline CDR1 and CDR2 sequences are MRHNA and SNTAGT. The CDR3 sequence is CASSTGGLGYGYTF. For the CDR3, the DNA is TGTGCCAGCAGCACTGGGGGACTGGGCTATGGCTACACCTTC.

J is TRBJ2-5 and V is TRBV7-6; 7 bases agree with TRBD2. Trimming removed 5 bases from V and 5 bases from J; junction bases left unmatched: 11. CDR1 and CDR2 (germline): SGHVS, FNYEAQ. CDR3 length: 15 amino acids. CDR3 in amino acids: CASSAFPGLLETQYF. CDR3 DNA: TGTGCCAGCAGCGCATTCCCGGGACTACTCGAGACCCAGTACTTC.

This rearrangement joins TRBV29-1 to TRBJ1-1; perhaps TRBD1 as D (6 bases). There are 13 residues in the CDR3. V was shortened by 6 bases and J by 8 bases, with 19 bases between the two germline ends. CDR1 is SQVTM and CDR2 is ANQGSEA in the germline V gene. This chain's CDR3 is CSVVSGTPDEAFF. Here the CDR3 DNA reads TGCAGCGTCGTCTCAGGGACACCCGACGAAGCTTTCTTT.